These 18 T cell receptor beta chains originate from one sample sequenced in a study of T cells in Graves' hyperthyroidism and ophthalmopathy (dated by TCRdb to about 2019). Receptor amplification or capture employed multiplex PCR. These reads were obtained on an Illumina HiSeq 2000. The TCR beta CDR3 regions were amplified from RNA transcripts. For the first round of RT-PCR on the TCR CDR3, the HTBI primer set was used together with the Qiagen OneStep RT-PCR kit. TCRdb redid the processing of the public reads, applying fastp at Q25 and MiXCR, and retained in-frame beta chains. CDR3 protein duplicates are merged, each entry listing the most common genes and DNA. The sample contains approximately 58,000 distinct CDR3 sequences, less than 50% of them found a single time. The ten largest clonotypes hold around an eighth of the sample. Sequencing was done on a sample of blood. The source is a woman aged 25 to 45 with Graves' ophthalmopathy.

J is TRBJ2-3 and V is TRBV29-1; 11 bases map to TRBD2. V shed 5 bases and J 5 bases; nucleotides not matched to a gene: 3. The CDR3 covers 13 residues. Germline-derived CDR1 and CDR2 are SQVTM and ANQGSEA. This CDR3 is CSVKGLAGDTQYF. The CDR3 bases are TGCAGCGTTAAAGGACTAGCGGGAGATACGCAGTATTTT.

The chain recombines TRBV2 with TRBJ2-7, with 8 bases identical to TRBD1. CDR3 length: 15 amino acids. V shed 3 bases, J shed 2 bases, and the junction held 6 bases outside the gene matches. The V gene's germline CDR1 is SNHLY and CDR2 FYNNEI. The CDR3 DNA follows: TGTGCCAGCAGTGATGTGACAGGGGTTGCCTACGAGCAGTACTTC. It translates to CASSDVTGVAYEQYF.

This clonotype was counted many times. The CDR3 DNA reads TGCGCCAGCAGTCAAGTGGGAACCTACGAGCAGTACTTC. Amino acids: CASSQVGTYEQYF. This rearrangement joins TRBV5-1 to TRBJ2-7; D is unclear. Germline-derived CDR1 and CDR2 are SGHRS and YFSETQ. The CDR3 has 13 residues. V shed 5 bases and J shed 2 bases, with 11 bases lying between them.

The rearrangement joins TRBV15 to TRBJ1-2; 8 bases line up with TRBD1. The CDR3 spans 15 residues. Trimming took 6 bases from V and 2 from J; bases not matched to a gene: 8. CDR1 is LNHNV and CDR2 is YYDKDF in the germline V gene (reference sequence). The CDR3 loop is CATSSRRTGNYGYTF. Here the CDR3 DNA reads TGTGCCACCAGTAGTAGAAGGACAGGGAACTATGGCTACACCTTC.

This clonotype was seen repeatedly, ten times or more. The V and J genes are TRBV19 and TRBJ1-1, with 9 bases that match TRBD1. Trimming at V came to 7 bases and at J to 5 bases, leaving 11 bases not matched to a gene. The CDR3 totals 15 residues. Germline CDR1 and CDR2: LNHDA and SQIVND (reference sequence). The CDR3, as DNA: TGTGCCAGTACCCCGATGGGACAGGGCGGGACTGAAGCTTTCTTT. This codes for CASTPMGQGGTEAFF.

The V gene is TRBV7-2, the J gene TRBJ2-3; 9 bases align to TRBD2. The V gene end was trimmed by 5 bases and the J gene end by 11 bases; junction bases not matched to a gene: 11. This CDR3 has 14 amino acids. Germline V gives CDR1 SGHTA, CDR2 FQGNSA. This CDR3 reads CASSPRLAVNEQYF. Here the CDR3 DNA reads TGTGCCAGCAGCCCCCGACTAGCGGTAAATGAGCAGTATTTT.

Judged by abundance, this clonotype is medium-sized (0.01 to 0.1%). This chain connects TRBV9 to TRBJ1-2; TRBD1 aligns across 7 bases. The germline CDR1 and CDR2 sequences are SGDLS and YYNGEE. CDR3 length: 12 amino acids. J lost 4 bases, V lost 3 bases, and 0 bases had no gene match. CDR3 bases: TGTGCCAGCAGCGCAGGGGGCTATGGCTACACCTTC. Protein sequence: CASSAGGYGYTF.

This clonotype is medium-sized by share. The chain links TRBV10-3 to TRBJ2-1; TRBD2 matches 9 bases. Looked up from germline, CDR1 is ENHRY and CDR2 is SYGVKD. CDR3 size: 13 residues. The V gene end was trimmed by 2 bases and the J gene end by 10 bases; junction bases not matched to a gene: 3. The CDR3 loop is CAISEVAGEEQFF. CDR3 DNA sequence: TGTGCCATCAGTGAGGTAGCGGGAGAAGAGCAGTTCTTC.

Many counts were recorded for this clonotype. The chain is built from TRBV7-9 and TRBJ2-7; TRBD2 is a possible D gene (6 bases). Trimming removed 1 base from V and 3 bases from J, with 22 bases in between. The CDR3 is made up of 18 amino acids. Germline CDR1 SEHNR, CDR2 FQNEAQ (reference sequence). The CDR3 here is CASSLVPSVAGKHYEQYF. In DNA, the CDR3 is TGTGCCAGCAGCTTAGTCCCCTCTGTGGCGGGAAAACACTACGAGCAGTACTTC.

The chain is built from TRBV20-1 and TRBJ2-7, with D hard to call. The germline V gene encodes CDR1 DFQATT and CDR2 SNEGSKA (reference sequence). Trimming left V 6 bases short and J 7 bases short, with 25 bases between. This CDR3 is 15 amino acids long. In nucleotides, the CDR3 is TGCAGTGCCGCAGCGAGAGTACCCGGGTGGGTAGAGCAGTACTTC. It yields the protein CSAAARVPGWVEQYF.

This clonotype was seen many times. CDR3 sequence: CASSLERTSYEQYF. In DNA form, the CDR3 reads TGCGCCAGCAGCTTGGAACGGACCTCCTACGAGCAGTACTTC. This sequence joins TRBV5-1 and TRBJ2-7; D not resolved. Between the trimmed V and J ends, which lost 0 bases and 0 bases, there was a span of 7 bases. The CDR3 has 14 residues. The germline V gene encodes CDR1 SGHRS and CDR2 YFSETQ.

This clonotype was seen many times. The chain is built from TRBV24-1 and TRBJ1-1; perhaps TRBD1 as D (6 bases). V was pared by 0 bases and J by 5 bases, with 12 bases between. The CDR3 runs 15 residues. Germline V gene data show CDR1 as KGHDR and CDR2 as SFDVKD. CDR3 coding DNA: TGTGCCACCAGTGATTTGAAAAGGGGGAGTACTGAAGCTTTCTTT. Protein sequence: CATSDLKRGSTEAFF.

This clonotype was observed once. This chain links TRBV29-1 with TRBJ2-5; a weak D match, TRBD2 (5 bases). This CDR3 comprises 12 residues. V was clipped by 4 bases and J by 4 bases, with 10 bases between them. Germline V CDR1 and CDR2: SQVTM, ANQGSEA. CDR3 amino acids: CSVVSVPETQYF. CDR3 bases: TGCAGCGTTGTTAGCGTACCAGAGACCCAGTACTTC.

In its sample, this clonotype was seen many times. The chain employs TRBV2 and TRBJ1-5; TRBD1 matches 8 bases. Germline V gene data show CDR1 as SNHLY and CDR2 as FYNNEI. The CDR3 runs 16 residues. Losses at the gene ends were 5 bases for V and 2 bases for J; bases not matched to a gene: 8. The DNA of the CDR3 is TGTGCCAGCAGTTACCTTCAGGGGGCAGGCAATCAGCCCCAGCATTTT. Translating gives CASSYLQGAGNQPQHF.

The chain combines TRBV2 with TRBJ2-3, with TRBD2 matching 11 bases. The CDR3 covers 16 residues. Trimming cost V 5 bases and J 2 bases; bases outside gene matches: 6. Looked up from germline, CDR1 is SNHLY and CDR2 is FYNNEI. The CDR3 DNA reads as TGTGCCAGCAGTCCACGGACTAGCGGGTACACAGATACGCAGTATTTT. It codes for CASSPRTSGYTDTQYF.

The chain combines TRBV9 with TRBJ2-7; D ambiguous. This CDR3 comprises 12 residues. V gave up 4 bases and J gave up 6 bases, with 11 bases separating them. CDR1 is SGDLS, CDR2 YYNGEE, per germline. CDR3 residues: CASSLRSSEQYF. In nucleotides, the CDR3 is TGTGCCAGCAGCTTGCGTAGCAGCGAGCAGTACTTC.

This clonotype has a count of ten or more. This chain connects TRBV11-3 to TRBJ2-1; D might be TRBD1 or TRBD2, each matching 6 bases. The ends were cut back, 1 base at V and 8 bases at J, with 18 bases in the middle. The CDR3 is 16 amino acids. Per the germline V gene, CDR1 is SGHNT and CDR2 is YENEEA. DNA of the CDR3: TGTGCCAGCAGCTTAGGAAAGGGGGGAGGTCCCCATGAGCAGTTCTTC. Translating gives CASSLGKGGGPHEQFF.

This clonotype rates as medium-sized (0.01 to 0.1%). The chain joins TRBV29-1 to TRBJ2-5; no clear D. The CDR3 is 12 residues long. Trimming removed 3 bases from V and 1 base from J, with 6 bases in between. Germline loops: CDR1 SQVTM, CDR2 ANQGSEA. CDR3 nucleotides: TGCAGCGTTGACGTAGGCCAAGAGACCCAGTACTTC. Translated: CSVDVGQETQYF.